The 5 T cell receptor beta chains given below trace back to one sample, sequenced in a study of blood T cells in healthy people across ages. A second about 6 to 11 cycle PCR used barcoded and J-beta primers. TCRdb reanalysed the 5' RACE reads using MiXCR and keeps one entry per CDR3 protein. The repertoire includes 600,000 to 900,000 distinct CDR3 sequences, around 25% of them detected once, and under 3% sits in the top ten. The same sample was also used in a study of T cells of mothers and their children.

The sequenced material came from blood. Receptors originate from a boy between 5 and 17 years old in good health.

V and J are TRBV5-1 and TRBJ1-2; 9 positions match TRBD1. This CDR3 has 17 residues. J was trimmed by 5 bases and V by 0 bases; bases with no gene match: 11. CDR1 is SGHRS, CDR2 YFSETQ, per germline. The CDR3 DNA sequence: TGCGCCAGCAGCTTGGAAGACTGGGACAGGGCGGGATATGGCTACACCTTC. It specifies CASSLEDWDRAGYGYTF.

V usage is TRBV6-1 and J usage is TRBJ2-1; D is perhaps TRBD1 or TRBD2 (5 bases each). V lost 1 base, J lost 2 bases, and 12 bases lay in between. CDR3 length: 16 residues. Germline V lookup: CDR1 MNHNS, CDR2 SASEGT. CDR3 in amino acids: CASSEVWRGAYNEQFF. The CDR3 DNA reads TGTGCCAGCAGTGAAGTATGGAGAGGGGCCTACAATGAGCAGTTCTTC.

The chain combines TRBV20-1 with TRBJ2-6; possible D gene TRBD2, 5 bases. This CDR3 contains 13 residues. Germline V gene sequence: CDR1 DFQATT, CDR2 SNEGSKA (reference sequence). Between the trimmed V and J ends, which lost 0 bases and 12 bases, there was a span of 12 bases. CDR3 protein: CSARDPSGTVLTF. For the CDR3, the DNA is TGCAGTGCTAGAGACCCCAGCGGAACCGTCCTGACTTTC.

This clonotype has a single count. This sequence joins TRBV5-5 and TRBJ2-4, with D possibly matching TRBD2 (5 bases). Per germline, CDR1 SGHKS and CDR2 YYEKEE (reference sequence). CDR3 length: 14 residues. V lost 1 base to trimming and J lost 4 bases, with 9 bases between them. CDR3 in DNA: TGTGCCAGCAGCTTGAATGGAGGAAAAAACATTCAGTACTTC. Protein sequence: CASSLNGGKNIQYF.

This clonotype was seen only a few times. The chain is built from TRBV3-1 and TRBJ2-7, with 7 bases aligning to TRBD2. Germline CDR1 is LGHDT and CDR2 is YNNKEL (reference sequence). This CDR3 spans 16 amino acids. V gave up 4 bases and J gave up 3 bases; unmatched junction bases: 12. This CDR3 is CASSPSGGGNLYEQYF. CDR3 sequence (DNA): TGTGCCAGCAGCCCCAGTGGGGGGGGGAACCTCTACGAGCAGTACTTC.